Listed below are T cell receptor beta chains from one sample, sequenced in a study of T-cell reconstitution after alpha-beta-depleted transplantation in children. TCRdb re-called the PCR reads with MiXCR, one entry per CDR3 protein. The table has fewer than 35,000 distinct CDR3 sequences, roughly 6% seen once; the top ten hold roughly 7%. The sequencing here drew on PBMCs, mostly from graft donor cells, taken 180 days after TCRalphabeta/CD19-depleted stem cell transplant. Every receptor here comes from a male patient between 5 and 17 years old who had a stem cell transplant for acute myeloid leukemia, so the T cells may come from the graft donor. Both conserved end residues are part of each CDR3. The D gene is left open where the match is weak. Clone size, where shown, is once, few, many, or a class for clones that have expanded.

J | size | D | V | CDR3 | DNA
TRBJ2-3 | many | TRBD1 | TRBV3-1 | CASSRRTGSTDTQYF | TGTGCCAGCAGTCGACGGACAGGGAGCACAGATACGCAGTATTTT
TRBJ1-2 | many | TRBD1 | TRBV28 | CASWDRTGGTNTF | TGTGCCAGTTGGGACCGGACAGGGGGCACCAACACCTTC
TRBJ2-1 | many | TRBD2 | TRBV20-1 | CSAGVVAGGRNEQFF | TGCAGTGCCGGAGTGGTAGCGGGAGGGCGTAATGAGCAGTTCTTC
TRBJ2-5 | - | - | TRBV30 | CAWSFKETQYF | TGTGCCTGGAGTTTTAAAGAGACCCAGTACTTC
TRBJ2-2 | medium-sized | TRBD2 | TRBV10-3 | CAISDQTSGRGELFF | TGTGCCATCAGTGACCAGACTAGCGGGAGAGGGGAGCTGTTTTTT
TRBJ2-4 | many | - | TRBV20-1 | CSAAISAKNIQYF | TGCAGTGCCGCCATCTCGGCCAAAAACATTCAGTACTTC
TRBJ2-1 | many | TRBD2 | TRBV20-1 | CSARGISGSNYNEQFF | TGCAGTGCTAGAGGGATTAGCGGGAGCAACTACAATGAGCAGTTCTTC
TRBJ2-1 | - | TRBD1 | TRBV28 | CASSFPRQGSDEQFF | TGTGCCAGCAGTTTCCCTCGACAGGGTAGCGATGAGCAGTTCTTC
TRBJ2-7 | many | - | TRBV21-1 | CASMGEQYF | TGTGCCAGCATGGGCGAGCAGTACTTC
TRBJ2-1 | many | - | TRBV7-2 | CASSPRVSNEQFF | TGTGCCAGCAGCCCCCGGGTCAGCAATGAGCAGTTCTTC
TRBJ2-3 | many | TRBD2 | TRBV5-6 | CASSGTSTGLITDTQYF | TGTGCCAGCAGCGGGACGAGCACGGGACTAATCACAGATACGCAGTATTTT
TRBJ2-2 | many | - | TRBV5-4 | CASSQGPRDGAGELFF | TGTGCCAGCAGTCAGGGCCCTAGGGATGGTGCCGGGGAGCTGTTTTTT
TRBJ2-7 | medium-sized | - | TRBV5-1 | CASSLEGGYEQYF | TGCGCCAGCAGCTTAGAAGGAGGTTACGAGCAGTACTTC
TRBJ2-5 | many | - | TRBV24-1 | CATSDSYLAGETQYF | TGTGCCACCAGTGACTCCTACTTGGCTGGCGAGACCCAGTACTTC
TRBJ2-5 | many | - | TRBV12-3/TRBV12-4 | CASNSAAWETQYF | TGTGCCAGCAATTCGGCCGCCTGGGAGACCCAGTACTTC
TRBJ1-2 | many | TRBD1 | TRBV4-2 | CASSQEDRGAYGYTF | TGTGCCAGCAGCCAAGAGGACAGGGGAGCCTATGGCTACACCTTC
TRBJ1-6 | many | - | TRBV28 | CASSTDGHYNSPLHF | TGTGCCAGCAGTACCGATGGGCACTATAATTCACCCCTCCACTTT
TRBJ2-1 | many | TRBD2 | TRBV5-1 | CASSVIAGSYNEQFF | TGCGCCAGCAGCGTAATAGCGGGATCCTACAATGAGCAGTTCTTC
TRBJ1-2 | many | - | TRBV7-2 | CASSLTRFGYTF | TGTGCCAGCAGCTTAACCAGGTTCGGCTACACCTTC
TRBJ2-6 | many | TRBD1 | TRBV5-1 | CASSFDRGLLSSGANVLTF | TGCGCCAGCAGCTTTGACAGGGGCCTTCTAAGCTCTGGGGCCAACGTCCTGACTTTC
TRBJ1-2 | many | TRBD1 | TRBV20-1 | CSAPQGGALGYTF | TGCAGTGCCCCCCAGGGGGGCGCATTAGGCTACACCTTC
TRBJ2-3 | many | - | TRBV20-1 | CSAPPGRTDTQYF | TGCAGTGCTCCACCCGGGAGAACAGATACGCAGTATTTT
TRBJ2-2 | few | TRBD2 | TRBV19 | CASSIEGLATGELFF | TGTGCCAGTAGTATCGAGGGACTAGCGACCGGGGAGCTGTTTTTT
TRBJ2-7 | many | - | TRBV7-9 | CASSPTNMDEQYF | TGTGCCAGCAGCCCAACGAACATGGACGAGCAGTACTTC
TRBJ2-4 | medium-sized | - | TRBV2 | CASDDRTAKNIQYF | TGTGCCAGCGACGACAGAACAGCCAAAAACATTCAGTACTTC
TRBJ2-2 | many | - | TRBV6-2/TRBV6-3 | CASVDRPNTGELFF | TGTGCCAGCGTCGACAGACCGAACACCGGGGAGCTGTTTTTT
TRBJ2-5 | many | - | TRBV18 | CASSPRRSQETQYF | TGTGCCAGCTCACCAAGGAGGAGTCAAGAGACCCAGTACTTC
TRBJ2-1 | many | - | TRBV7-2 | CASSLEGLADDNEQFF | TGTGCCAGCAGCTTAGAAGGGTTAGCGGATGACAATGAGCAGTTCTTC
TRBJ2-7 | many | TRBD2 | TRBV28 | CASSLGTGLADYHRVYEQYF | TGTGCCAGCAGTCTGGGGACGGGACTAGCGGACTACCACCGGGTCTACGAGCAGTACTTC
TRBJ1-4 | many | TRBD1 | TRBV20-1 | CSAREDRGDEKLFF | TGCAGTGCTAGAGAGGACAGGGGAGATGAAAAACTGTTTTTT
TRBJ2-7 | many | TRBD1 | TRBV15 | CATSSSGTGGYEQYF | TGTGCCACCAGCAGTTCGGGGACAGGGGGCTACGAGCAGTACTTC
TRBJ2-3 | many | - | TRBV27 | CASSLTGISTDTQYF | TGTGCCAGCAGTCTCACAGGGATCTCCACAGATACGCAGTATTTT
TRBJ2-7 | many | - | TRBV10-3 | CAISESQGISYEQYF | TGTGCCATCAGTGAGTCCCAGGGCATCTCCTACGAGCAGTACTTC
TRBJ2-5 | many | - | TRBV7-2 | CASSFSVGTGQETQYF | TGTGCCAGCAGCTTTTCGGTAGGAACAGGGCAGGAGACCCAGTACTTC
TRBJ2-7 | many | TRBD2 | TRBV5-1 | CASSSAGLPNYEQYF | TGCGCCAGCAGCTCCGCGGGACTACCAAACTACGAGCAGTACTTC